This T cell receptor beta chain was recovered during a study of blood T cell repertoires in COVID-19. Study-wide background: The United States, Italy and Spain supplied acute and convalescent COVID-19 samples. The cDNA or gDNA used as material had been derived from T cells, B-cell-depleted T cells, or PBMCs.

The CDR3 is 16 amino acids. Germline CDR1 and CDR2: LNHDA and SQIVND (reference sequence). Losses at the gene ends were 11 bases for V and 0 bases for J; bases not matched to a gene: 12. Under the authors' procedure: Estimation of nucleated cell counts was performed using reference gene primer amplification. Method: immunoSEQ multiplex PCR; TCRdb's copy keeps in-frame clones and lacks some. The V and J calls and the clone size are those of that table, but D and trimming were determined from the DNA. The data hold approximately 250,000 clones, with approximately 85% observed a single time. This chain links TRBV19 with TRBJ2-1, with 8 bases identical to TRBD2. This clonotype was obtained from a man aged 50 or older with acute or convalescent COVID-19. Sequenced input: peripheral blood. CDR3 bases: TGTGCCTCCTACCGAAGCAGCGGGGGCTCCTACAATGAGCAGTTCTTC. Translated, it gives CASYRSSGGSYNEQFF.